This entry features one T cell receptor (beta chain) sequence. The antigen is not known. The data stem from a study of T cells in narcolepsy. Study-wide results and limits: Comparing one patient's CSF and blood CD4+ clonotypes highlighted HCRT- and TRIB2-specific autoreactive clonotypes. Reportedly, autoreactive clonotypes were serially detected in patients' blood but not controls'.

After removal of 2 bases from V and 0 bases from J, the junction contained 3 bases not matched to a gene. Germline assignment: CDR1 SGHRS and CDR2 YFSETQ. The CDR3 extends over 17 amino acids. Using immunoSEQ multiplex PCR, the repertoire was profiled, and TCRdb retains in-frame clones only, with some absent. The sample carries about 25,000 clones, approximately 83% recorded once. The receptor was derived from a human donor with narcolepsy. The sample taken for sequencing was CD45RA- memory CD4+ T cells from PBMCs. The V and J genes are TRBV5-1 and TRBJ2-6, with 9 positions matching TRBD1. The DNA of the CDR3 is TGCGCCAGCAGCTTAGAGACAGGGGGCTCTGGGGCCAACGTCCTGACTTTC. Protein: CASSLETGGSGANVLTF.